These T cell receptor beta chains were read from a single sample in a study of control samples from healthy donors and cancer patients. Generated by immunoSEQ multiplex PCR, the TCRdb table keeps only in-frame clones and is missing some. The data hold more than 75,000 clones, with just under 90% observed a single time. Material: blood. The receptors stem from a man aged 45-65 years in good health. Both conserved end residues are part of each CDR3. Each record gives: CDR3 DNA, CDR3 protein, J gene, D gene, V gene, clone size, CDR3 length. The D gene is left open where the match is weak. Clone size is stated in some rows and not others, as once, few, many or a class when expanded.

TGTGCCAGCAGCCGAGGGACAGGGGGCGCCTACGAGCAGTACTTC CASSRGTGGAYEQYF TRBJ2-7 TRBD1 TRBV3-1/TRBV3-2 - 15
TGTGCCAGCAGCAACGACAGGAGCAATCAGCCCCAGCATTTT CASSNDRSNQPQHF TRBJ1-5 - TRBV7-9 - 14
TGTGCCAGTAGTATAAGAACTAGCGGGGGTGCAGAGACCCAGTACTTC CASSIRTSGGAETQYF TRBJ2-5 TRBD2 TRBV19 - 16
TGCGCCAGCAGCCCGGGACGAAAGAACACTGAAGCTTTCTTT CASSPGRKNTEAFF TRBJ1-1 - TRBV5-1 once 14
TGTGCCAGCAGTTTCCGAAGGGGGGGGAATAATTCACCCCTCCACTTT CASSFRRGGNNSPLHF TRBJ1-6 - TRBV27 - 16
TGCGCCAGCAGTGAAGGCAGGGGGACCGGGGAGCTGTTTTTT CASSEGRGTGELFF TRBJ2-2 TRBD1 TRBV10-1 - 14
TGTGCCAGCAGCTTAGTTGGACCTCAGGGGGGGGAGACCCAGTACTTC CASSLVGPQGGETQYF TRBJ2-5 - TRBV5-6 once 16
TGTGCCAGCAGGGAGGGGGTCCCTCAGACCCAGTACTTC CASREGVPQTQYF TRBJ2-5 - TRBV12-3/TRBV12-4 once 13
TGTGCCACCAGCGTTTACAGAGACTACGAGCAGTACTTC CATSVYRDYEQYF TRBJ2-7 - TRBV15 - 13
TGTGCCAGCAGCAAACTCTGTCGAGAAGGGTGCTACGAGCAGTACTTC CASSKLCREGCYEQYF TRBJ2-7 - TRBV21-1 - 16
TGTGCCAGCCTAGGACCCGGGTTCAATGAGCAGTTCTTC CASLGPGFNEQFF TRBJ2-1 - TRBV7-9 - 13
TGTGCCAGCAGTTCCGCGAGCAATCAGCCCCAGCATTTT CASSSASNQPQHF TRBJ1-5 - TRBV12-3/TRBV12-4 - 13
TGTGCCAGCAGTGAAGGAGAAAGGGGGGAAGTAGGCTACGAGCAGTACTTC CASSEGERGEVGYEQYF TRBJ2-7 - TRBV2 - 17
TGTGCCAGCAGCCCGAGTCCAGGATTCTACGAGCAGTACTTC CASSPSPGFYEQYF TRBJ2-7 - TRBV5-6 - 14
TGCGCCAGCAGCTCTTACGGAGCGGATGGCTACACCTTC CASSSYGADGYTF TRBJ1-2 - TRBV5-1 - 13
TGTGCCAGCAGTCCGGGACAGGGGGCCTACGAGCAGTACTTC CASSPGQGAYEQYF TRBJ2-7 TRBD1 TRBV27 - 14
TGTGCCAGCAGCGTAGAAGGGACCCTGTCGTACAATGAGCAGTTCTTC CASSVEGTLSYNEQFF TRBJ2-1 - TRBV9 - 16
TGTGCCAGTAGTATGAGGAAGAACACTGAAGCTTTCTTT CASSMRKNTEAFF TRBJ1-1 - TRBV19 - 13
TGCGCCAGCAGCCCCACGGGGTACAATGGCTACACCTTC CASSPTGYNGYTF TRBJ1-2 - TRBV5-1 - 13
TGCGCCAGCAGTGAGTCGGGCTACGAGCAGTACTTC CASSESGYEQYF TRBJ2-7 - TRBV10-2 - 12
TGTGCCAGCTCACCTTCGCGGGACAAGAACACCGGGGAGCTGTTTTTT CASSPSRDKNTGELFF TRBJ2-2 - TRBV18 - 16
TGTGCCAGCAAGGCGCCTGGCTGGGACACTGAAGCTTTCTTT CASKAPGWDTEAFF TRBJ1-1 - TRBV2 - 14
TGCGCCAGCAGTGAGTCCCCGACCCGGGGAGCTTTCTTT CASSESPTRGAFF TRBJ1-1 - TRBV10-1 - 13
TGCGCCAGCAGCCCGACAGGGGCGACCTATAATTCACCCCTCCACTTT CASSPTGATYNSPLHF TRBJ1-6 TRBD1 TRBV5-1 - 16
TGTGCCACCAGTCCCAGTGTGTACCTACTGACAGGCCGAGCCAAAAACATTCAGTACTTC CATSPSVYLLTGRAKNIQYF TRBJ2-4 - TRBV24-1 - 20
TGTGCCAGCAGCTTTCGGCGGGGGGGCCTCGGCGGGGAGCTGTTTTTT CASSFRRGGLGGELFF TRBJ2-2 TRBD2 TRBV5-4 - 16
TGTGCCAGCAGCTTAGGGACTGCTCTCCTCGAAAAACTGTTTTTT CASSLGTALLEKLFF TRBJ1-4 - TRBV7-8 - 15
TGTGCCATCAGTGACCTAGGGGGTTCCTATGGCTACACCTTC CAISDLGGSYGYTF TRBJ1-2 - TRBV10-3 - 14
TGTGCCAGCAGCGTAACTGGACCTTTAAACAATGAGCAGTTCTTC CASSVTGPLNNEQFF TRBJ2-1 - TRBV9 - 15
TGTGCCAGCAGCGTAGAGGGCGGGGGGCGCCGGGAGCTGTTTTTT CASSVEGGGRRELFF TRBJ2-2 TRBD2 TRBV9 - 15
TGTGCCAGCTCGGGACTAGTTAACGAGCAGTACTTC CASSGLVNEQYF TRBJ2-7 TRBD2 TRBV2 - 12
TGTGCCAGCAGCTACGGGTCCTTCACAGATACGCAGTATTTT CASSYGSFTDTQYF TRBJ2-3 - TRBV7-9 - 14
TGTGCCAGCACAGCGGGGGGATCTTCCTACAATGAGCAGTTCTTC CASTAGGSSYNEQFF TRBJ2-1 TRBD2 TRBV9 - 15
TGTGCCAGCAGCCCCGAGGCAAGGATCCATGGCTACACCTTC CASSPEARIHGYTF TRBJ1-2 - TRBV21-1 - 14
TGTGCCAGCAGCCCTTTTCAGTCGGGACTAGCGAAAAATGAGCAGTTCTTC CASSPFQSGLAKNEQFF TRBJ2-1 TRBD2 TRBV11-2 - 17
TGCGCCAGCAGCTCTACAGGGAAGGCTAACTATGGCTACACCTTC CASSSTGKANYGYTF TRBJ1-2 - TRBV5-1 - 15
TGCGCCAGCAGCTCCATGGACAGGGACTATGGCTACACCTTC CASSSMDRDYGYTF TRBJ1-2 TRBD1 TRBV5-1 - 14
TGTGCCAGCACTCTGGAGGGGTGGAATCAGCCCCAGCATTTT CASTLEGWNQPQHF TRBJ1-5 - TRBV6-6 - 14
TGTGCCAGCAGCCTGGGGGCTTATACTCAAGAGACCCAGTACTTC CASSLGAYTQETQYF TRBJ2-5 - TRBV3-1/TRBV3-2 - 15
TGTGCCAGCAGCCCTCCCGGGACAGGGACCGGAAACACCATATATTTT CASSPPGTGTGNTIYF TRBJ1-3 TRBD1 TRBV9 - 16
TGTGCCAGCACCGAGTCTCCGGGGGCTGTGAACACCGGGGAGCTGTTTTTT CASTESPGAVNTGELFF TRBJ2-2 - TRBV9 - 17
TGTGCCAGCAGGAGACAGGGGAACACCGGGGAGCTGTTTTTT CASRRQGNTGELFF TRBJ2-2 TRBD1 TRBV6-5 - 14
TGCGCCAGCACGGAGGACACGACCTACAATGAGCAGTTCTTC CASTEDTTYNEQFF TRBJ2-1 - TRBV5-1 - 14
TGTGCCAGCAGTGGGAGTACGGATTACGAGCAGTACTTC CASSGSTDYEQYF TRBJ2-7 - TRBV6-6 - 13
TGTGCCAGCTCCGGGGACAGAATGAATGAGCAGTTCTTC CASSGDRMNEQFF TRBJ2-1 TRBD1 TRBV18 once 13
TGTGCCAGCAGCCGGGAGGCTAGCGGTTGGGGGGATACGCAGTATTTT CASSREASGWGDTQYF TRBJ2-3 TRBD2 TRBV5-6 - 16
TGCGCCAGCAGTGGTAGGGACAGGGCCCTCTCTGGGGCCAACGTCCTGACTTTC CASSGRDRALSGANVLTF TRBJ2-6 TRBD1 TRBV10-2 - 18
TGTGCCACCAGCAGAGTACAGGGGGCGCGGAGCAATCAGCCCCAGCATTTT CATSRVQGARSNQPQHF TRBJ1-5 TRBD1 TRBV15 - 17
TGTGCCAGCAGCCAAGAGGGGGAAGCCAAAAACATTCAGTACTTC CASSQEGEAKNIQYF TRBJ2-4 - TRBV3-1/TRBV3-2 - 15
TGTGCCATCAGTGAAAATAAGGGGTATAAAACTGAAGCTTTCTTT CAISENKGYKTEAFF TRBJ1-1 - TRBV10-3 few 15
TGTGCCAGCAGCCGGGGTGGGCGCCCTAGCACAGATACGCAGTATTTT CASSRGGRPSTDTQYF TRBJ2-3 - TRBV2 - 16
TGTGCCAGCAGCCCCGGGGCAACTGGGGCCAACGTCCTGACTTTC CASSPGATGANVLTF TRBJ2-6 - TRBV7-9 - 15
TGTGCCAGCAGCCAGATCGTCAGGGGGAACATTCAGTACTTC CASSQIVRGNIQYF TRBJ2-4 TRBD1 TRBV27 - 14